The 28 T cell receptor beta chains in this list originate from one sample, sequenced in a study of T cells after yellow fever vaccination. A single record per CDR3 protein comes from TCRdb applying MiXCR to the 5' RACE reads. The table lists 450,000 to 600,000 distinct CDR3 sequences, less than 20% of them singletons, with 17% in the top ten. Sequenced material: PBMCs, taken about 5 days after the first yellow fever vaccination. Receptors were obtained from a young man who received the YFV17D yellow fever vaccine.

By share, this clonotype ranks as medium-sized. The V call is TRBV7-8, the J call TRBJ1-3, with TRBD1 matching over 10 bases. Germline V gives CDR1 SGHVS, CDR2 FQNEAQ. Trimming took 1 base from V and 8 from J; bases not matched to a gene: 8. The CDR3 consists of 16 residues. The CDR3 DNA is TGTGCCAGCAGCTTAGTGGGGACAGGGGTCTATGACACCATATATTTT. It translates to CASSLVGTGVYDTIYF.

A few counts support this clonotype. The J gene is TRBJ1-4, the V gene TRBV12-3 or TRBV12-4, with D tentatively TRBD1 (6 bases). V was pared by 8 bases and J by 11 bases, with 15 bases between. The CDR3 spans 12 residues. The CDR3 loop reads CASAGAGGKLFF. The CDR3 DNA reads TGTGCCAGCGCCGGAGCGGGGGGCAAACTGTTTTTT.

The sample holds a few counts of this clonotype. The V call is TRBV1, the J call TRBJ1-2. TRBV1 is a pseudogene segment. There are 9 residues in the CDR3. The CDR3 loop reads CTISIGYTF. In nucleotides, the CDR3 is TGCACCATCTCCATTGGCTACACCTTC.

Only a few counts were recorded for this clonotype. The chain combines TRBV27 with TRBJ2-7; 7 bases are a match to TRBD2. This CDR3 is 16 amino acids long. V lost 6 bases and J lost 4; bases outside the gene matches: 15. CDR1 and CDR2 from the germline V gene are MNHEY and SMNVEV (reference sequence). CDR3 region: CASRSSGGSGRYEQYF. The DNA of the CDR3 is TGTGCCAGCAGGTCCTCCGGAGGGTCCGGGAGGTACGAGCAGTACTTC.

This clonotype was counted only a few times. The rearrangement links TRBV7-2 to TRBJ2-3; 7 bases align to TRBD1. Germline V gives CDR1 SGHTA, CDR2 FQGNSA. Losses at the gene ends were 4 bases for V and 4 bases for J; bases not matched to a gene: 5. This CDR3 is built from 14 residues. CDR3 DNA sequence: TGTGCCAGCAGCTACCAGACAGGGCCAGATACGCAGTATTTT. It encodes CASSYQTGPDTQYF.

The chain uses TRBV13 and TRBJ1-1, with a possible D match to TRBD1 (6 bases). V shed 1 base and J shed 13 bases, with 19 bases lying between them. The CDR3 runs 14 residues. Germline V gene data show CDR1 as PRHDT and CDR2 as FYEKMQ (reference sequence). CDR3 coding DNA: TGTGCCAGCAGCTTAGTAACAGGCGCCAGGGGAGATTTCTTT. As protein: CASSLVTGARGDFF. Full variable domain (rest looked up from reference TRBV13 and TRBJ1-1): AAGVIQSPRHLIKEKRETATLKCYPIPRHDTVYWYQQGPGQDPQFLISFYEKMQSDKGSIPDRFSAQQFSDYHSELNMSSLELGDSALYFCASSLVTGARGDFFGQGTRLTVV.

This clonotype came up many times. This chain connects TRBV7-8 to TRBJ2-1; 7 nucleotides agree with TRBD1. The CDR3 extends over 15 amino acids. Looked up from germline, CDR1 is SGHVS and CDR2 is FQNEAQ. V was pared by 3 bases and J by 5 bases, with 7 bases of the junction left unmatched. The CDR3 spells CASSLTGTDDNEQFF. CDR3 DNA sequence: TGTGCCAGCAGCTTGACCGGGACAGATGACAATGAGCAGTTCTTC.

This clonotype was recorded at least ten times. V is TRBV5-1 and J is TRBJ2-5; possibly TRBD1 for D (5 bases). Germline CDR1 and CDR2: SGHRS and YFSETQ. The length of the CDR3 is 14 residues. Trimming took off 0 bases at V and 1 base at J, with 7 bases between the two ends. The CDR3 sequence is CASSLGGTQETQYF. The CDR3 nucleotides are TGCGCCAGCAGCTTGGGGGGCACCCAAGAGACCCAGTACTTC.

This clonotype was counted only a few times. The V gene is TRBV12-3 or TRBV12-4, the J gene TRBJ2-1, with 7 bases identical to TRBD2. After removal of 6 bases from V and 3 bases from J, the junction contained 2 bases not matched to a gene. This CDR3 region has 13 residues. Here the CDR3 DNA reads TGTGCCAGCAGCGGGACTATCTACAATGAGCAGTTCTTC. It encodes CASSGTIYNEQFF.

This clonotype was counted a few times. The J gene is TRBJ2-7, the V gene TRBV5-1, with a possible D match to TRBD2 (6 bases). Germline V gives CDR1 SGHRS, CDR2 YFSETQ. Trimming stripped 2 bases from V and 3 bases from J, with 27 bases between. This CDR3 is built from 19 residues. CDR3 protein: CASSFGEGWGVQRVYEQYF. The CDR3, as DNA: TGCGCCAGCAGCTTTGGCGAGGGTTGGGGGGTCCAAAGAGTCTACGAGCAGTACTTC.

This clonotype was seen more than once but under ten times. V usage is TRBV29-1 and J usage is TRBJ2-3, with 9 positions matching TRBD2. The V gene's germline CDR1 is SQVTM and CDR2 ANQGSEA. The junction had 7 bases not matched to a gene; V was cut back by 6 bases and J by 3 bases. The CDR3 consists of 14 residues. CDR3 sequence: CSVLLAGVTDTQYF. DNA for the CDR3: TGCAGCGTCCTCTTAGCGGGGGTAACAGATACGCAGTATTTT.

This clonotype was detected only a few times. The DNA of the CDR3 is TGTGCCACCAGTGACTTGCCGGGACAGGGGGCAGATACGCAGTATTTT. Translation: CATSDLPGQGADTQYF. The rearrangement uses TRBV24-1 and TRBJ2-3; 11 bases are a match to TRBD1. The germline CDR1 and CDR2 sequences are KGHDR and SFDVKD. V lost 4 bases and J lost 4; bases outside the gene matches: 6. The CDR3 loop spans 16 amino acids.

At least ten counts were recorded for this clonotype. J is TRBJ2-2 and V is TRBV7-9; D is unclear. Germline loops: CDR1 SEHNR, CDR2 FQNEAQ (reference sequence). The ends were cut back, 2 bases at V and 2 bases at J, with 9 bases in the middle. The CDR3 is 15 amino acids. Written as DNA, the CDR3 is TGTGCCAGCAGCTTAATCAGGAGTAACACCGGGGAGCTGTTTTTT. Its protein product is CASSLIRSNTGELFF.

The chain links TRBV5-6 to TRBJ1-1; D uncertain. Trimming removed 2 bases at V and 5 bases at J, with 7 bases between. Germline values: CDR1 SGHDT, CDR2 YYEEEE. The CDR3 sequence is 12 residues long. DNA for the CDR3: TGTGCCAGCAGCTTAGTCGAGACTGAAGCTTTCTTT. This sequence encodes CASSLVETEAFF.

This clonotype has only one observation. This chain joins TRBV7-3 and TRBJ1-1, with 8 nucleotides matching TRBD1. CDR1 is SGHTA, CDR2 FQGTGA, per germline. The CDR3 totals 15 residues. With V trimmed by 6 bases and J by 4 bases, 10 bases remained unmatched. The CDR3 nucleotides are TGTGCCAGCAGACCCACAGGGGGTCTGGGCACTGAAGCTTTCTTT. It codes for CASRPTGGLGTEAFF. Using reference TRBV7-3 and TRBJ1-1 for the parts outside the CDR3, the full variable domain is GAGVSQTPSNKVTEKGKYVELRCDPISGHTALYWYRQSLGQGPEFLIYFQGTGAADDSGLPNDRFFAVRPEGSVSTLKIQRTERGDSAVYLCASRPTGGLGTEAFFGQGTRLTVV.

This clonotype was counted between two and nine times. The genes are TRBV9 and TRBJ1-5; the D gene is possibly TRBD1 (6 bases). With 1 base removed from V and 2 bases from J, the gap between germline ends came to 7 bases. CDR1 SGDLS and CDR2 YYNGEE come from the germline V gene. CDR3 length: 14 residues. The CDR3 DNA is TGTGCCAGCAGCGTATCAGGGGGCAATCAGCCCCAGCATTTT. This sequence encodes CASSVSGGNQPQHF. The variable domain in full, with the rest retrieved from reference TRBV9 and TRBJ1-5, is DSGVTQTPKHLITATGQRVTLRCSPRSGDLSVYWYQQSLDQGLQFLIQYYNGEERAKGNILERFSAQQFPDLHSELNLSSLELGDSALYFCASSVSGGNQPQHFGDGTRLSIL.

This clonotype was observed a handful of times. The V and J genes are TRBV4-1 and TRBJ2-5; D may match TRBD1 or TRBD2 (7 bases each). The germline V gene encodes CDR1 MGHRA and CDR2 YSYEKL. The V end was cut by 3 bases, the J end by 7 bases, with 12 bases between. The CDR3 totals 13 residues. CDR3: CASSQTGRVTQYF. For the CDR3, the DNA is TGCGCCAGCAGCCAGACAGGGAGGGTGACCCAGTACTTC.

This clonotype was found a few times. The V gene is TRBV4-3, the J gene TRBJ1-1, with TRBD1 as a possible D gene (5 bases). Germline CDR1 LGHNA, CDR2 YSLEER. This CDR3 has 14 amino acids. V lost 0 bases and J lost 4, with 9 bases in between. The CDR3 reads CASSQDWGGTEAFF. Written as DNA, the CDR3 is TGCGCCAGCAGCCAAGATTGGGGGGGCACTGAAGCTTTCTTT.

This sequence joins TRBV6-1 and TRBJ2-7; weak D call: TRBD1 (6 bases). The CDR3 contains 14 residues. CDR1 MNHNS and CDR2 SASEGT come from the germline V gene. The germline V and J ends were trimmed by 2 bases and 7 bases, with 15 bases remaining between them. CDR3 region: CASSETDRSGEQYV. Here the CDR3 DNA reads TGTGCCAGCAGTGAAACCGACAGGTCGGGAGAGCAGTACGTC.

The table lists this clonotype with a few counts. The chain couples TRBV10-3 to TRBJ2-5; 10 positions match TRBD2. In germline, CDR1 is ENHRY, CDR2 SYGVKD. V trimming: 6 bases; J trimming: 0 bases; junction bases outside the gene matches: 4. The CDR3 covers 15 residues. DNA for the CDR3: TGTGCCATCAGGCCGACTAGCGGGTACCAAGAGACCCAGTACTTC. Its translation: CAIRPTSGYQETQYF.

This clonotype appeared a few times. The rearrangement links TRBV12-5 to TRBJ2-3; TRBD1 matches at 9 bases. Looked up from germline, CDR1 is LGHNT and CDR2 is FRNRAP. V was clipped by 5 bases and J by 3 bases; unmatched bases: 3. This CDR3 is built from 14 residues. The CDR3 nucleotides read TGTGCTAGTGGTAAGGGACAGGGTACAGATACGCAGTATTTT. Translation: CASGKGQGTDTQYF.

In its sample, this clonotype was seen a few times. Germline and junction disagree at one end, which may indicate a read error. This rearrangement joins TRBV6-5 to TRBJ1-2, with D possibly being TRBD1 (5 bases). This CDR3 comprises 13 residues. Looked up from germline, CDR1 is MNHEY and CDR2 is SVGAGI. The CDR3 coding sequence is TGTGCCAGCAGTTACAGTTGGGCACAGGCCCCCCTCTTC. The encoded protein is CASSYSWAQAPLF.

The V call is TRBV19, the J call TRBJ1-6; 8 positions agree with TRBD1. The CDR3 extends over 16 amino acids. CDR1 and CDR2 (germline): LNHDA, SQIVND (reference sequence). V dropped 1 base and J dropped 10; count of bases not matched to a gene: 9. CDR3 residues: CASSIGTGGHGSPLHF. CDR3 DNA: TGTGCCAGTAGTATAGGCACAGGGGGTCATGGATCACCCCTCCACTTT. Full variable domain (outside the CDR3, taken from reference TRBV19 and TRBJ1-6): DGGITQSPKYLFRKEGQNVTLSCEQNLNHDAMYWYRQDPGQGLRLIYYSQIVNDFQKGDIAEGYSVSREKKESFPLTVTSAQKNPTAFYLCASSIGTGGHGSPLHFGNGTRLTVT.

The chain uses TRBV7-8 and TRBJ2-7; 9 positions agree with TRBD1. CDR1 is SGHVS and CDR2 is FQNEAQ in the germline V gene. CDR3 length: 15 amino acids. The V and J ends lost 5 bases and 5 bases, in that order; junction bases with no gene match: 10. The CDR3 region is CASSAHRDRAHEQYF. CDR3 nucleotides: TGTGCCAGCAGCGCCCACCGGGACAGGGCGCACGAGCAGTACTTC.

V usage is TRBV14 and J usage is TRBJ2-1; D possibly corresponds to TRBD2 (6 bases). The germline V gene has CDR1 SGHDN and CDR2 FVKESK. V shed 4 bases and J shed 6 bases, with 16 bases lying between them. The length of the CDR3 is 15 residues. CDR3 in amino acids: CASSLPEEGFNEQFF. The CDR3 nucleotides read TGTGCCAGCAGCCTCCCGGAGGAGGGCTTCAATGAGCAGTTCTTC. Full variable domain (remainder filled in from reference TRBV14 and TRBJ2-1): EAGVTQFPSHSVIEKGQTVTLRCDPISGHDNLYWYRRVMGKEIKFLLHFVKESKQDESGMPNNRFLAERTGGTYSTLKVQPAELEDSGVYFCASSLPEEGFNEQFFGPGTRLTVL.

The chain uses TRBV28 and TRBJ2-7; D may match TRBD1 or TRBD2 (7 bases each). The CDR3 contains 15 residues. With 5 bases removed from V and 3 bases from J, the gap between germline ends came to 17 bases. Germline CDR1 is MDHEN and CDR2 is SYDVKM. The CDR3 DNA reads TGTGCCAGCAGTCCGGGGGGACAGACCTACTACGAGCAGTACGTC. This translates into CASSPGGQTYYEQYV.

This clonotype has at least ten counts. This chain connects TRBV12-3 or TRBV12-4 to TRBJ2-5, with unresolved D. This CDR3 is built from 13 residues. V gave up 7 bases and J gave up 5 bases, with 14 bases separating them. In nucleotides, the CDR3 is TGTGCCAGCAATCTTGGGGTGACTGAGACCCAGTACTTC. Translation: CASNLGVTETQYF.

The V call is TRBV12-3 or TRBV12-4, the J call TRBJ1-6; TRBD1 is a possible D gene (6 bases). V was trimmed by 7 bases and J by 12 bases, leaving 16 bases between them. The CDR3 has 13 amino acids. In nucleotides, the CDR3 is TGTGCCAGCACCCCAGGGGCCTGGGGACCCCTCCACTTT. The encoded protein is CASTPGAWGPLHF.